The 2 T cell receptor beta chains listed next were all sequenced from one sample in a study of cytomegalovirus exposure and HLA in healthy donors. Primers for the PCR totalled 60 Vbeta and 13 Jbeta. TCRdb's copy holds only in-frame clones and misses some; the assay was immunoSEQ multiplex PCR. Of roughly 200,000 clones in the sample, around 80% were seen once. Material: PBMCs. Receptors originate from a woman aged 40 to 50 in good health and CMV-seronegative.

This rearrangement joins TRBV6-5 to TRBJ2-3; TRBD1 agrees at 9 bases. The CDR3 is 15 residues long. V was clipped by 4 bases and J by 4 bases; unmatched bases: 6. CDR1 and CDR2 (germline): MNHEY, SVGAGI. CDR3 nucleotides: TGTGCCAGCAGTTCTACGACAGGGGGGTCAGATACGCAGTATTTT. This gives the protein CASSSTTGGSDTQYF.

This sequence joins TRBV5-4 and TRBJ1-6; 8 bases match TRBD1. Germline V gene lookup returns CDR1 SGHNT and CDR2 YYREEE (reference sequence). With 3 bases clipped from V and 9 bases from J, the junction kept 5 bases outside the gene matches. The CDR3 consists of 14 residues. For the CDR3, the DNA is TGTGCCAGCAGCTCGTCCAGGGGGCGTTCACCCCTCCACTTT. This translates into CASSSSRGRSPLHF.